What follows describes a single T cell receptor (beta chain). Its antigen is as yet unknown. The method was immunoSEQ multiplex PCR; TCRdb's version includes in-frame clones alone and lacks a portion of them. Here the sample spans some 150,000 clones, roughly 92% being singletons. This sample was taken from a study of T cell responses to AZD1222 COVID-19 vaccine. In the study overall: Pooled in the analysis were second doses at about 4 or about 12 weeks. The study, taken as a whole, reports: It should be noted that donors were predominantly white British and more often female, and clonal diversity was possibly underestimated. Across the whole spike, CD4 TCRs peaked at regions 160-218 and 743-854. Scientists sampled the repertoires only once the peak T cell response had passed.

The CDR3 is 15 amino acids. Germline CDR1 is MGHRA and CDR2 is YSYEKL. Trimming took off 1 base at V and 1 base at J, with 8 bases between the two ends. The sequence derives from an adult in good health. The specimen comprised peripheral blood, sampled on day 0 of AZD1222 vaccination. This sequence joins TRBV4-1 and TRBJ1-5; D gene ambiguous. The CDR3 sequence is CASSQAHWSNQPQHF. In DNA, the CDR3 is TGCGCCAGCAGCCAAGCTCACTGGAGCAATCAGCCCCAGCATTTT.